Below are 24 T cell receptor beta chains sequenced from a single sample in a study of shared clonotypes between healthy human individuals. Only in-frame clones appear in the TCRdb table, and some are missing; sequencing was by immunoSEQ multiplex PCR. There are 950,000 to 1,100,000 clones in the sample; 78% occur only once, and around 0.6% lies in the top ten. Sample: memory CD4+ T cells from PBMCs. As to subset: CD45RA-negative fraction. These receptors originate from a man between 18 and 29 years old in good health. Some clones in this sample may be carry-over from other donors' samples.

The chain links TRBV4-2 to TRBJ2-7, with 7 bases that match TRBD1. The CDR3 is 17 residues long. Trimming at V came to 3 bases and at J to 3 bases, leaving 14 bases not matched to a gene. Germline V gives CDR1 LGHNA, CDR2 YNFKEQ. CDR3 nucleotides: TGTGCCAGCAGCCATCCCCCCCGGAACAGGGGCCACTACGAGCAGTACTTC. It encodes CASSHPPRNRGHYEQYF.

This chain uses TRBV4-2 with TRBJ2-3, with D perhaps TRBD2 (5 bases). The germline V and J ends were trimmed by 3 bases and 2 bases, with 24 bases remaining between them. Germline lookup yields CDR1 LGHNA and CDR2 YNFKEQ. This CDR3 region has 19 residues. The CDR3 protein is CASSQLVSMASWDTDTQYF. DNA for the CDR3: TGTGCCAGCAGCCAGCTCGTCTCGATGGCTAGCTGGGACACAGATACGCAGTATTTT.

The sample holds one count of this clone. V usage is TRBV19 and J usage is TRBJ1-1; D call uncertain. The ends were cut back, 2 bases at V and 1 base at J, with 11 bases in the middle. This CDR3 region has 15 residues. The germline CDR1 and CDR2 sequences are LNHDA and SQIVND (reference sequence). The CDR3 reads CASSIRGQKNTEAFF. DNA of the CDR3: TGTGCCAGTAGTATAAGAGGGCAGAAGAACACTGAAGCTTTCTTT.

The chain joins TRBV30 to TRBJ2-7, with D unclear. Germline V lookup: CDR1 GTSNPN, CDR2 SVGIG (reference sequence). The CDR3 consists of 14 residues. V lost 0 bases and J lost 3, with 12 bases in between. The CDR3 region has the DNA TGTGCCTGGAGTGTAGTAGGAATCGTCTACGAGCAGTACTTC. As protein: CAWSVVGIVYEQYF. The full variable domain, completed using reference TRBV30 and TRBJ2-7, is SQTIHQWPATLVQPVGSPLSLECTVEGTSNPNLYWYRQAAGRGLQLLFYSVGIGQISSEVPQNLSASRPQDRQFILSSKKLLLSDSGFYLCAWSVVGIVYEQYFGPGTRLTVT.

The V call is TRBV30, the J call TRBJ2-6; 10 bases line up with TRBD1. CDR1 GTSNPN and CDR2 SVGIG come from the germline V gene (reference sequence). This CDR3 region has 14 residues. The CDR3 reads CARTGGSGANVLTF. CDR3 DNA sequence: TGTGCGAGGACAGGGGGGTCTGGGGCCAACGTCCTGACTTTC. The variable domain in full, with the rest retrieved from reference TRBV30 and TRBJ2-6, is SQTIHQWPATLVQPVGSPLSLECTVEGTSNPNLYWYRQAAGRGLQLLFYSVGIGQISSEVPQNLSASRPQDRQFILSSKKLLLSDSGFYLCARTGGSGANVLTFGAGSRLTVL.

This clone was counted only a few times. This chain joins TRBV7-9 and TRBJ2-4, with D maybe TRBD1 (5 bases). This CDR3 has 16 residues. CDR1 and CDR2 (germline): SEHNR, FQNEAQ (reference sequence). Trimming pared 4 bases from V and 7 bases from J, leaving 20 bases between. The CDR3 sequence is CASSSQGLWGLNIQYF. The CDR3 nucleotides are TGTGCCAGCAGCTCCCAGGGTTTGTGGGGCCTTAACATTCAGTACTTC.

This sequence joins TRBV7-3 and TRBJ1-3; D not resolved. CDR3 length: 12 residues. Trimming removed 2 bases at V and 10 bases at J, with 9 bases between. Germline V gene sequence: CDR1 SGHTA, CDR2 FQGTGA. CDR3 in DNA: TGTGCCAGCAGCTTAGACCGAGCAACCATATATTTT. It encodes CASSLDRATIYF.

The J gene is TRBJ1-2, the V gene TRBV20-1; the D is unclear. The germline V and J ends were trimmed by 5 bases and 8 bases, with 9 bases remaining between them. CDR1 and CDR2 (germline): DFQATT, SNEGSKA (reference sequence). The CDR3 totals 10 residues. The CDR3 reads CSADYGGYTF. The CDR3 region has the DNA TGCAGTGCTGACTATGGAGGCTACACCTTC.

Regarding this clone: Other DNA sequences in this specimen translate into the identical CDR3. This CDR3 is CASSLTAGNTIYF. DNA for the CDR3: TGTGCCAGCAGTTTAACGGCTGGAAACACCATATATTTT. V is TRBV28 and J is TRBJ1-3; D ambiguous. The CDR3 contains 13 residues. Germline V gene sequence: CDR1 MDHEN, CDR2 SYDVKM. Trimming stripped 2 bases from V and 2 bases from J, with 4 bases between.

The table lists this clone with a few counts. This sequence joins TRBV5-1 and TRBJ2-5; the D gene could be TRBD1 or TRBD2 (6 bases each). Trimming took 4 bases from V and 5 from J, leaving 21 bases between them. Germline V gene lookup returns CDR1 SGHRS and CDR2 YFSETQ. There are 16 residues in the CDR3. The CDR3 is CASSPLGGTTGETQYF. The CDR3 bases are TGCGCCAGCAGCCCCCTTGGGGGGACAACGGGGGAGACCCAGTACTTC.

Details on this clone: Other DNA sequences of this sample code for an identical CDR3. The chain joins TRBV29-1 to TRBJ2-5; D could derive from TRBD1 or TRBD2 (5 bases each). Germline assignment: CDR1 SQVTM and CDR2 ANQGSEA. V was cut by 1 base and J by 5 bases, with 5 bases left in between. The CDR3 has 11 amino acids. The CDR3 loop is CSVEGGETQYF. The CDR3 nucleotides are TGCAGCGTTGAAGGGGGGGAGACCCAGTACTTC. Variable domain in full (rest from reference TRBV29-1 and TRBJ2-5): SAVISQKPSRDICQRGTSLTIQCQVDSQVTMMFWYRQQPGQSLTLIATANQGSEATYESGFVIDKFPISRPNLTFSTLTVSNMSPEDSSIYLCSVEGGETQYFGPGTRLLVL.

Comments on this clone: This sequence may be a read error, since a much larger clone differs from it by one base. The chain uses TRBV14 and TRBJ1-3, with D perhaps TRBD1 (6 bases). Germline V gene lookup returns CDR1 SGHDN and CDR2 FVKESK. CDR3 length: 16 amino acids. DNA for the CDR3: TGTGCCAGCAGCCGAGGAGGACAGTTCTCTAGAAACACCATATATTTT. The encoded protein is CASSRGGQFSRNTIYF.

The J gene is TRBJ2-3, the V gene TRBV18, with TRBD1 matching 8 bases. The germline V gene has CDR1 KGHSH and CDR2 LQKENI. Trimming at V came to 1 base and at J to 0 bases, leaving 3 bases not matched to a gene. The CDR3 runs 16 residues. Here the CDR3 DNA reads TGTGCCAGCTCACCACTTCAGGGGGCGAGCACAGATACGCAGTATTTT. Its protein product is CASSPLQGASTDTQYF.

The chain carries TRBV4-1 and TRBJ2-5; D remains ambiguous. This CDR3 region has 16 residues. Germline V gives CDR1 MGHRA, CDR2 YSYEKL. The V end lost 0 bases, the J end lost 5 bases, and 16 bases lay between the germline ends. The CDR3 region is CASSQDLGRVGETQYF. The CDR3, as DNA: TGCGCCAGCAGCCAAGATCTGGGCAGAGTGGGGGAGACCCAGTACTTC.

The chain has TRBV6-5 and TRBJ1-2, with unresolved D. Trimming shortened V by 6 bases and J by 6 bases, and 11 bases separated the two germline ends. The CDR3 length is 12 residues. The germline gives CDR1 MNHEY, CDR2 SVGAGI. For the CDR3, the DNA is TGTGCCAGCAGACGATCCGCCCATGGCTACACCTTC. Translating it yields CASRRSAHGYTF.

CDR3 sequence: CASSPHNEQFF. CDR3 DNA: TGTGCCAGCAGCCCCCACAATGAGCAGTTCTTC. This sequence joins TRBV2 and TRBJ2-1; no firm D call. The CDR3 is 11 residues long. Trimming removed 6 bases at V and 5 bases at J, with 5 bases between. Looked up from germline, CDR1 is SNHLY and CDR2 is FYNNEI.

The chain has TRBV2 and TRBJ2-1, with a tentative D call TRBD2 (6 bases). Deletions cut 9 bases from V and 0 bases from J, with 15 bases between. From germline, CDR1 is SNHLY and CDR2 FYNNEI. This CDR3 spans 15 amino acids. This CDR3 is CARRRDSFSYNEQFF. In DNA, the CDR3 is TGTGCCAGACGACGGGACTCTTTCTCCTACAATGAGCAGTTCTTC. The full variable domain, with the rest looked up from reference TRBV2 and TRBJ2-1, is EPEVTQTPSHQVTQMGQEVILRCVPISNHLYFYWYRQILGQKVEFLVSFYNNEISEKSEIFDDQFSVERPDGSNFTLKIRSTKLEDSAMYFCARRRDSFSYNEQFFGPGTRLTVL.

The rearrangement links TRBV5-6 to TRBJ2-7; D is uncertain. This CDR3 comprises 12 residues. V dropped 1 base and J dropped 5 bases, with 7 bases sitting between them. From germline, CDR1 is SGHDT and CDR2 YYEEEE. This chain's CDR3 is CASSLFQHEQYF. In DNA, the CDR3 is TGTGCCAGCAGCTTGTTTCAACACGAGCAGTACTTC.

The chain has TRBV10-3 and TRBJ1-4, with no clear D. Germline assignment: CDR1 ENHRY and CDR2 SYGVKD. V was cut by 3 bases and J by 5 bases, with 13 bases left in between. The CDR3 is 15 residues long. CDR3 bases: TGTGCCATCAGTGACCCGAGGGCACCCAATGAAAAACTGTTTTTT. It specifies CAISDPRAPNEKLFF.

This clone has only a few counts. J is TRBJ1-1 and V is TRBV27; D not certain. Trimming shortened V by 8 bases and J by 1 base, and 5 bases separated the two germline ends. Germline V gives CDR1 MNHEY, CDR2 SMNVEV (reference sequence). This CDR3 is built from 11 residues. CDR3 sequence: CASGRNTEAFF. The DNA of the CDR3 is TGTGCCAGCGGGCGGAACACTGAAGCTTTCTTT.

The CDR3: CASSVRLALYNEQFF. In DNA form, the CDR3 reads TGTGCCAGCAGCGTACGATTAGCCCTTTACAATGAGCAGTTCTTC. V gene TRBV9 combines with J gene TRBJ2-1; the D is unclear. Trimming left V 1 base short and J 4 bases short, with 12 bases between. This CDR3 spans 15 amino acids. From germline, CDR1 is SGDLS and CDR2 YYNGEE.

The gene calls are TRBV2 and TRBJ1-3, with D perhaps matching TRBD1 (6 bases). Trimming removed 5 bases at V and 0 bases at J, with 8 bases between. Germline V gives CDR1 SNHLY, CDR2 FYNNEI. The CDR3 covers 14 residues. The CDR3 nucleotides read TGTGCCAGCAGTTGGACAGACTCTGGAAACACCATATATTTT. Protein product: CASSWTDSGNTIYF.

A single count supports this clone. The CDR3 protein is CASSSPLPSGRAGQYF. The DNA for the CDR3 is TGTGCCAGCAGCTCGCCTCTCCCTAGCGGGAGGGCCGGGCAGTATTTT. The gene calls are TRBV7-9 and TRBJ2-3; 12 bases match TRBD2. Germline CDR1 reads SEHNR; CDR2 reads FQNEAQ (reference sequence). This CDR3 contains 16 residues. V was pared by 4 bases and J by 11 bases, with 13 bases of the junction left unmatched.

V is TRBV2 and J is TRBJ2-1; 9 positions match TRBD1. The CDR3 spans 15 residues. Per germline, CDR1 SNHLY and CDR2 FYNNEI. The V segment lost 7 bases and the J segment 4 bases; nucleotides outside the gene matches: 8. The CDR3 nucleotides are TGTGCCAGCACCCTGGGACAGGGAGAGTACAATGAGCAGTTCTTC. Translated, it gives CASTLGQGEYNEQFF.